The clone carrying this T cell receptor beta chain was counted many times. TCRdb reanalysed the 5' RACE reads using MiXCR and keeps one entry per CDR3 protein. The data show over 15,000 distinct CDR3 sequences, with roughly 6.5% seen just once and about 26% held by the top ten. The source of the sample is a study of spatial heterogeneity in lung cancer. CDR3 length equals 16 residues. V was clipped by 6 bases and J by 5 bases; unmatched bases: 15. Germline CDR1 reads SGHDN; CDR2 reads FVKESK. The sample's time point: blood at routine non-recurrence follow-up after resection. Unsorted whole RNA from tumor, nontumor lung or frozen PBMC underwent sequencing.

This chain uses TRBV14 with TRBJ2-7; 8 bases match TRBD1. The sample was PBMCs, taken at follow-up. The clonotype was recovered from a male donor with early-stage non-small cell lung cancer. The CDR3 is CASSLRPGQAQNEQYF. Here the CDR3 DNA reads TGTGCCAGCAGTCTCAGGCCGGGACAGGCTCAAAACGAGCAGTACTTC.